This TCR beta chain is drawn from a study of blood T cell repertoires in COVID-19. Across the study: Sites across the United States, Italy and Spain contributed samples from acute and convalescent COVID-19. Sources were T cells, B-cell-depleted T cells, or PBMCs; the material itself was cDNA or gDNA.

Sequencing was performed with immunoSEQ multiplex PCR; in TCRdb, only in-frame clones are kept and a portion is missing. The repertoire has 45,000 to 65,000 clones, roughly 87% of them found once; the top ten carry roughly 4.6%. This clone has only one observation. Trimming cost V 4 bases and J 0 bases, with 12 bases left between them. The CDR3 totals 16 residues. The germline CDR1 and CDR2 sequences are LGHDT and YNNKEL (reference sequence). Sequences were obtained from peripheral blood. The source of this sequence is an elderly man in a cohort sampled during active COVID-19. The chain couples TRBV3-1 (or the pseudogene TRBV3-2) to TRBJ2-2; the D gene is possibly TRBD2 (5 bases). DNA for the CDR3: TGTGCCAGCAGCCGTAGCCCGGACTCGAACACCGGGGAGCTGTTTTTT. Its protein product is CASSRSPDSNTGELFF.